This TCR beta chain was captured by sequencing in a study of T-cell reconstitution after alpha-beta-depleted transplantation in children. This clonotype came up a few times. Its antigen is not identified. Study-wide points: Reportedly, alpha-beta T cells present about two months post-transplant originated from several hundred expanded clones of graft origin. One year post-transplant, T-cell counts and diversity were largely derived from T cells produced anew.

The authors prepared the TCRbeta library with unique molecular identifiers. TCRdb re-called the PCR reads with MiXCR, one entry per CDR3 protein. The data contain about 980,000 distinct CDR3 sequences, around 30% of them seen just once; the ten biggest clones take up over 25%. The V end was cut by 3 bases, the J end by 6 bases, with 30 bases between. The CDR3 covers 20 residues. Germline assignment: CDR1 MNHEY and CDR2 SMNVEV (reference sequence). The TCR comes from a boy in the first two years of life who had a stem cell transplant for SCID, so the T cells may come from the graft donor. Specimen: PBMCs, mostly from graft donor cells, collected 360 days after TCRalphabeta/CD19-depleted stem cell transplant. V gene TRBV27 combines with J gene TRBJ2-1; D possibly corresponds to TRBD2 (7 bases). CDR3 loop: CASSLRGGPGTNLQGNEQFF. For the CDR3, the DNA is TGTGCCAGCAGTTTGAGGGGGGGTCCCGGCACGAACCTGCAGGGCAATGAGCAGTTCTTC.